The rows below give T cell receptor beta chains drawn from one sample of a study of identical twins. MiXCR, run by TCRdb on the 5' RACE reads, gives a single entry per CDR3 protein. Here the sample spans under 250,000 distinct CDR3 sequences, roughly 9.4% being singletons. The source material was memory (CD45RO+) T cells sorted from blood. The receptors originated from a woman aged 18-29 years in good health. The CDR3 runs from the conserved cysteine through the conserved F or W. A D gene is named only where the DNA matches it firmly. Clone size is shown for a subset of rows, as once, few, many or a class of expanded clone.

>-|TRBJ2-2|-|TRBV7-3
CASSLTGGGTGELFF
TGTGCCAGCAGCTTAACGGGGGGTGGCACCGGGGAGCTGTTTTTT
>-|TRBJ1-3|-|TRBV3-1
CASSQSGNTIYF
TGTGCCAGCAGCCAGTCTGGAAACACCATATATTTT
>-|TRBJ2-7|-|TRBV7-3
CASSLGGRGDEQYF
TGTGCCAGCAGCTTGGGGGGGCGTGGGGACGAGCAGTACTTC
>TRBD2|TRBJ2-1|-|TRBV5-1
CASSTSGAYYNEQFF
TGCGCCAGCAGCACTAGCGGGGCATACTACAATGAGCAGTTCTTC
>TRBD1|TRBJ1-1|few|TRBV3-1
CASSPLTGSSEAFF
TGTGCCAGCAGCCCTCTGACAGGGTCTTCTGAAGCTTTCTTT
>-|TRBJ2-7|many|TRBV5-1
CASSLDARSYEQYF
TGCGCCAGCAGCTTGGACGCCCGCTCCTACGAGCAGTACTTC
>-|TRBJ2-7|-|TRBV20-1
CSASFGGEQYF
TGCAGTGCTAGTTTCGGGGGCGAGCAGTACTTC
>-|TRBJ2-5|many|TRBV20-1
CSPRGGDSWETQYF
TGCAGTCCGAGAGGCGGGGACTCTTGGGAGACCCAGTACTTC
>-|TRBJ2-1|many|TRBV12-5
CASGSISEQFF
TGTGCTAGTGGTTCGATAAGTGAGCAGTTCTTC
>-|TRBJ2-5|-|TRBV18
CASSRRDKDPETQYF
TGTGCCAGCTCACGGAGGGACAAAGACCCGGAGACCCAGTACTTC
>-|TRBJ2-5|few|TRBV20-1
CSAAWLVDQETQYF
TGCAGTGCGGCGTGGCTAGTCGACCAAGAGACCCAGTACTTC
>TRBD2|TRBJ2-2|-|TRBV11-3
CASSLGVSSGRAGELFF
TGTGCCAGCAGCTTAGGGGTATCAAGCGGGAGAGCCGGGGAGCTGTTTTTT
>-|TRBJ2-1|-|TRBV6-1
CASSEQYGNEQFF
TGTGCCAGCAGTGAACAGTACGGCAATGAGCAGTTCTTC
>-|TRBJ1-1|-|TRBV11-2
CASSLVYGGRHGWPEAFF
TGTGCCAGCAGCTTAGTCTATGGAGGGCGCCATGGGTGGCCTGAAGCTTTCTTT
>-|TRBJ1-3|-|TRBV12-3/TRBV12-4
CASSNQQGTRSTIYF
TGTGCCAGCAGCAACCAACAGGGAACACGGAGCACCATATATTTT
>-|TRBJ2-6|-|TRBV7-8
CASSLGQSGANVLTF
TGTGCCAGCAGCCTAGGACAGAGTGGGGCCAACGTCCTGACTTTC
>-|TRBJ2-3|many|TRBV20-1
CSALSVFPTDTQYF
TGCAGTGCCCTATCCGTCTTTCCCACAGATACGCAGTATTTT
>-|TRBJ2-3|-|TRBV18
CASSPPGFYTQYF
TGTGCCAGCTCACCGCCCGGGTTTTATACGCAGTATTTT
>-|TRBJ1-6|few|TRBV6-1
CASSALGSYNSPLHF
TGTGCCAGCAGTGCTTTGGGATCATATAATTCACCCCTCCACTTT
>-|TRBJ1-1|few|TRBV3-1
CASVAIGSWEAFF
TGTGCCAGCGTGGCTATTGGAAGTTGGGAAGCTTTCTTT
>TRBD2|TRBJ2-5|-|TRBV20-1
CSAPISGGVETQYF
TGCAGTGCTCCTATTAGCGGGGGAGTAGAGACCCAGTACTTC
>-|TRBJ1-1|many|TRBV20-1
CSARGNTEAFF
TGCAGTGCTAGAGGTAACACTGAAGCTTTCTTT
>-|TRBJ1-1|few|TRBV6-6
CASKRAFQGTAFF
TGTGCCAGCAAAAGAGCATTCCAGGGCACGGCTTTCTTT
>-|TRBJ1-2|few|TRBV7-9
CASSLNTNYGYTF
TGTGCCAGCAGCTTAAACACTAACTATGGCTACACCTTC
>-|TRBJ1-5|few|TRBV12-3/TRBV12-4
CASSLTRGDQPQHF
TGTGCCAGCAGTTTAACTCGCGGGGATCAGCCCCAGCATTTT
>-|TRBJ2-4|few|TRBV6-1
CASSQRTENIQYF
TGTGCCAGCAGCCAAAGGACAGAAAACATTCAGTACTTC
>TRBD2|TRBJ2-7|few|TRBV5-1
CASSFRLAPDHEQYF
TGCGCCAGCAGCTTCCGACTAGCACCGGACCACGAGCAGTACTTC
>-|TRBJ2-7|few|TRBV12-3/TRBV12-4
CASSLAGFWASEQYF
TGTGCCAGCAGTTTAGCGGGTTTTTGGGCGAGTGAGCAGTACTTC
>-|TRBJ2-7|few|TRBV6-1
CASRAGAGGSYEQYF
TGTGCCAGCAGAGCTGGCGCAGGGGGGTCCTACGAGCAGTACTTC
>TRBD1|TRBJ1-1|few|TRBV6-6
CASSLDRGPEAFF
TGTGCCAGCTCTCTAGACAGGGGTCCTGAAGCTTTCTTT
>-|TRBJ2-7|few|TRBV7-9
CASSPGSESYEQYF
TGTGCCAGCAGCCCGGGTAGCGAGTCCTACGAGCAGTACTTC
>-|TRBJ2-5|many|TRBV5-1
CASSLGTLAIQETQYF
TGCGCCAGCAGCTTGGGGACCCTAGCGATACAAGAGACCCAGTACTTC
>-|TRBJ1-1|many|TRBV15
CATSRDKGQNTEAFF
TGTGCCACCAGCAGAGATAAGGGACAGAACACTGAAGCTTTCTTT
>-|TRBJ2-6|-|TRBV28
CASSRRAGANVLTF
TGTGCCAGCAGTCGGAGGGCTGGGGCCAACGTCCTGACTTTC
>-|TRBJ2-2|-|TRBV5-4
CASSLRGVGTGELFF
TGTGCCAGCAGCTTAAGGGGAGTGGGGACCGGGGAGCTGTTTTTT
>-|TRBJ2-3|many|TRBV6-5
CASSYSRDPGDTQYF
TGTGCCAGCAGTTACTCGAGGGACCCTGGAGATACGCAGTATTTT
>-|TRBJ2-7|-|TRBV3-1
CASSQGRGTEQYF
TGTGCCAGCAGCCAAGGTAGAGGGACCGAGCAGTACTTC
>-|TRBJ2-7|-|TRBV14
CASSQIRGAGLKQYF
TGTGCCAGCAGCCAAATAAGGGGGGCAGGGTTGAAGCAGTACTTC
>TRBD1|TRBJ1-1|many|TRBV9
CASSVSQGDRAFF
TGTGCCAGCAGCGTAAGCCAGGGGGATAGAGCTTTCTTT
>-|TRBJ1-2|many|TRBV7-2
CASSLKGKGYGYTF
TGTGCCAGCAGCTTAAAAGGGAAGGGCTATGGCTACACCTTC
>TRBD2|TRBJ2-1|many|TRBV27
CASSLLGTSPVNEQFF
TGTGCCAGCAGTCTCCTCGGGACTAGCCCTGTCAATGAGCAGTTCTTC
>TRBD2|TRBJ2-7|few|TRBV11-2
CASSFATSGGTYEQYF
TGTGCCAGCAGCTTCGCGACTAGCGGGGGAACCTACGAGCAGTACTTC
>-|TRBJ2-3|few|TRBV5-1
CASSLMTRADTQYF
TGCGCCAGCAGCTTAATGACCCGCGCAGATACGCAGTATTTT
>-|TRBJ2-1|-|TRBV5-5
CASSLAKQFF
TGTGCCAGCAGCTTGGCTAAGCAGTTCTTC
>TRBD1|TRBJ1-1|few|TRBV27
CASSLLTGGDTEAFF
TGTGCCAGCAGTTTACTGACAGGGGGGGACACTGAAGCTTTCTTT